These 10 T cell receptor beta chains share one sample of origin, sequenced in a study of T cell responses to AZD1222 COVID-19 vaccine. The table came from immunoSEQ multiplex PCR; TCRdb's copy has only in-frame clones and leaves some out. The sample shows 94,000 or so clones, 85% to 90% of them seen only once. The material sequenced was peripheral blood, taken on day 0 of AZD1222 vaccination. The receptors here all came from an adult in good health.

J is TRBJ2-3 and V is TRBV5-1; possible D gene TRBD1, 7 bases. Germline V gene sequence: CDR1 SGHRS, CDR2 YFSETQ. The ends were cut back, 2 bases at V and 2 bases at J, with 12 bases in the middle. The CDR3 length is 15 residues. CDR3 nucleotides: TGCGCCAGCAGCTTCCAGGGGGAGGCCACAGATACGCAGTATTTT. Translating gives CASSFQGEATDTQYF.

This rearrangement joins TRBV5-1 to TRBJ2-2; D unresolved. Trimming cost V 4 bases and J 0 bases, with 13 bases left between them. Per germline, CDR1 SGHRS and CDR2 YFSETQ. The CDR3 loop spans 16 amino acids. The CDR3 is CASSHRYWPNTGELFF. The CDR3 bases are TGCGCCAGCAGCCACCGCTACTGGCCGAACACCGGGGAGCTGTTTTTT.

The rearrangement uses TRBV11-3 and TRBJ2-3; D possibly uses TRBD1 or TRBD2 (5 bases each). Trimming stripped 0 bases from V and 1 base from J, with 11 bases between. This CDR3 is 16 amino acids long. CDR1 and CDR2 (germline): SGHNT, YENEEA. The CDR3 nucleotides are TGTGCCAGCAGCTTAGATCTAAGGGACGGCACAGATACGCAGTATTTT. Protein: CASSLDLRDGTDTQYF.

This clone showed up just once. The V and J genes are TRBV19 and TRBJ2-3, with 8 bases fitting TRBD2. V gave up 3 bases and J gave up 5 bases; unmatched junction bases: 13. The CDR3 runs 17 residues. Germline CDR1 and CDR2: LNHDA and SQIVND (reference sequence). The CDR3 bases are TGTGCCAGTAGTATGGAGGGGAGCGGGAGTGGGGGAGATACGCAGTATTTT. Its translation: CASSMEGSGSGGDTQYF.

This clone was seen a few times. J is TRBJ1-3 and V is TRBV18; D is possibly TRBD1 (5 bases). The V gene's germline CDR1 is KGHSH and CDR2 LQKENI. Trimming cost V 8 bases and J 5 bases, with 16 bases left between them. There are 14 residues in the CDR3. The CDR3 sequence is CASDARGRRNTIYF. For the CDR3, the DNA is TGTGCCAGCGATGCAAGGGGCAGACGAAACACCATATATTTT.

The CDR3 nucleotides are TGTGCCAGCAGCGACAGGGCGGGGACTGAAGCTTTCTTT. It translates to CASSDRAGTEAFF. The rearrangement links TRBV6-6 to TRBJ1-1; 7 bases align to TRBD1. Germline trimming cut 6 bases from V and 5 bases from J; bases unmatched to any gene: 6. The germline gives CDR1 MNHNY, CDR2 SVGAGI (reference sequence). The CDR3 is 13 amino acids.

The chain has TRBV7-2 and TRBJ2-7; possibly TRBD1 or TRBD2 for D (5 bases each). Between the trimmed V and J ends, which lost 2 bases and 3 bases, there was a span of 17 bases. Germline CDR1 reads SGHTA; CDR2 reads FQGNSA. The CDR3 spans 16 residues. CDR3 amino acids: CASSLYPGTDYYEQYF. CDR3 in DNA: TGTGCCAGCAGCTTATATCCCGGGACGGATTACTACGAGCAGTACTTC.

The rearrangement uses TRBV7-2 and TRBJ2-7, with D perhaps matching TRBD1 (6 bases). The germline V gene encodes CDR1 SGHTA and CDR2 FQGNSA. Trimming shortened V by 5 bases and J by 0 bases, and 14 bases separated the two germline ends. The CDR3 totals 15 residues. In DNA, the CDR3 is TGTGCCAGCAGCGACCCCCGACAGGCCTCCTACGAGCAGTACTTC. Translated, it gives CASSDPRQASYEQYF.

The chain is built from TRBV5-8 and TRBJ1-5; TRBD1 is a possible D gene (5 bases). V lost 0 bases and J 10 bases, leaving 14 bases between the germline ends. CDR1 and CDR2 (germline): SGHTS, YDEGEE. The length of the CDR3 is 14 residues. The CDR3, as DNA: TGTGCCAGCAGCTTGGGGGGCCGGAATCGACCCCAGCATTTT. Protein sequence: CASSLGGRNRPQHF.

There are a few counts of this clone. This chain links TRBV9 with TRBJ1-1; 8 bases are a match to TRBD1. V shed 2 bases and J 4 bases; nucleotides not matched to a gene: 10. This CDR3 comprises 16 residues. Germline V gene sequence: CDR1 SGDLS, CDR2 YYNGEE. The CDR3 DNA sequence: TGTGCCAGCAGCGTTTCGGGACAGGTGAGTTTCACTGAAGCTTTCTTT. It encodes CASSVSGQVSFTEAFF.